This T cell receptor (beta chain) was obtained from a study of cytotoxic CD8 clonotypes in ibrutinib-treated CLL. On the study more broadly: Patients attained about 25 partial and 2 complete responses; at median around 68 months, about 15 remained remitted while roughly 12 progressed. Productive templates averaged approximately 260,000 per sample, and productive rearrangements some 96,000. Study findings and constraints: Contraction or stability on treatment was seen for public clonotypes, which were uncommon. Baseline levels were approached again at progression, after clonality had risen at ibrutinib response.

Generated by immunoSEQ multiplex PCR, the TCRdb table keeps only in-frame clones and is missing some. The table records 300,000 to 350,000 clones, 80% of them present only once. This clone occurred a few times. The antigen remains undetermined. J was trimmed by 3 bases and V by 4 bases; bases with no gene match: 5. The CDR3 consists of 14 residues. Germline V gives CDR1 GTSNPN, CDR2 SVGIG (reference sequence). The chain couples TRBV30 to TRBJ1-4, with 7 bases lining up with TRBD1. The TCR comes from a human donor with chronic lymphocytic leukemia. Source: PBMCs, taken before ibrutinib treatment. CDR3 bases: TGTGCCTGGACCTTAGACAGGGCTAATGAAAAACTGTTTTTT. Amino acid sequence: CAWTLDRANEKLFF.